This record concerns one T cell receptor beta chain sequence. Germline V CDR1 and CDR2: SGHDN, FVKESK. The CDR3 totals 14 residues. The V gene lost 2 bases and the J gene lost 3 bases, with 11 bases spanning the gap. Method: immunoSEQ multiplex PCR; TCRdb's copy keeps in-frame clones and lacks some. This repertoire lists roughly 35,000 clones without singletons; approximately 1.1% sits in the top ten. The data derive from a study of T cells after posttransplantation cyclophosphamide. The chain links TRBV14 to TRBJ2-7, with D tentatively TRBD1 (6 bases). Sequencing was performed on PBMCs. The receptor was isolated from a girl between 10 and 17 years old in good health, CMV-negative, and a related stem cell transplant donor. CDR3 in amino acids: CASSQFLGGYEQYF. DNA of the CDR3: TGTGCCAGCAGCCAATTCTTAGGGGGCTACGAGCAGTACTTC.